A selection of T cell receptor beta chains follows, all from one sample in a study of blood T cell repertoires in COVID-19. The data were produced by immunoSEQ multiplex PCR, yet TCRdb's version contains in-frame clones alone and is incomplete. The sample gives 200,000 to 250,000 clones, 80% to 90% of which show up once; 3.5% to 5% is in the top ten. The sample was PBMCs or T cells enriched from blood (not recorded which). Every receptor here comes from a woman in her thirties who had recovered from COVID-19. Both conserved end residues are part of each CDR3. The D gene is left open where the match is weak. For some rows the clone size is stated as once, few or many, or as a class when expanded; others skip it.

D gene,clone size,J gene,V gene,CDR3 protein,CDR3 DNA
TRBD1,.,TRBJ2-7,TRBV7-8,CASSLPRPGTGGFSSYEQYF,TGTGCCAGCAGCTTACCGAGACCTGGGACAGGGGGTTTTAGCTCCTACGAGCAGTACTTC
.,.,TRBJ2-6,TRBV6-6,CASSPRTVISGANVLTF,TGTGCCAGCAGTCCCCGAACGGTTATCTCTGGGGCCAACGTCCTGACTTTC
TRBD1,.,TRBJ1-2,TRBV5-1,CASSTLTGDRGYTF,TGCGCCAGCAGCACCTTAACAGGGGACCGGGGCTACACCTTC
TRBD1,.,TRBJ2-2,TRBV7-2,CASSPRVRGPGELFF,TGTGCCAGCAGCCCAAGGGTGAGGGGGCCGGGGGAGCTGTTTTTT
.,once,TRBJ1-1,TRBV28,CASRTSTREGTEAFF,TGTGCCAGCAGAACTTCAACCAGGGAGGGCACTGAAGCTTTCTTT
TRBD2,.,TRBJ2-1,TRBV4-3,CASSQDGGLAGRQFF,TGCGCCAGCAGCCAAGATGGCGGGCTAGCGGGAAGGCAGTTCTTC
.,.,TRBJ1-1,TRBV6-5,CASSLYRDTEAFF,TGTGCCAGCAGTTTGTACAGGGACACTGAAGCTTTCTTT
.,.,TRBJ1-5,TRBV30,CAWRGSGSNQPQHF,TGTGCCTGGAGGGGTTCGGGTAGCAATCAGCCCCAGCATTTT
.,.,TRBJ2-7,TRBV9,CASSASSGATYEQYF,TGTGCCAGCAGCGCCTCATCAGGGGCCACCTACGAGCAGTACTTC
.,.,TRBJ1-1,TRBV10-3,CAISESLRRAEAFF,TGTGCCATCAGTGAGTCTCTCAGGAGGGCTGAAGCTTTCTTT
.,.,TRBJ2-3,TRBV15,CATSRPESTDTQYF,TGTGCCACCAGCAGACCCGAGAGCACAGATACGCAGTATTTT
.,once,TRBJ2-5,TRBV24-1,CATSDPGGRGPETQYF,TGTGCCACCAGTGATCCCGGCGGTAGGGGCCCCGAGACCCAGTACTTC
.,.,TRBJ1-1,TRBV29-1,CSVARDTGGVVFEAFF,TGCAGCGTTGCCCGGGACACTGGGGGGGTTGTCTTTGAAGCTTTCTTT
.,.,TRBJ1-1,TRBV29-1,CSVNGGWQAFF,TGCAGCGTTAACGGAGGGTGGCAAGCTTTCTTT
.,.,TRBJ2-7,TRBV5-1,CASSLSLGTGFSTYEQYF,TGCGCCAGCAGCTTAAGTCTTGGCACAGGGTTTAGTACCTACGAGCAGTACTTC
.,.,TRBJ1-2,TRBV7-3,CASSLSHNNYGYTF,TGTGCCAGCAGCTTATCTCACAACAACTATGGCTACACCTTC
.,once,TRBJ1-4,TRBV30,CAWSPPGVPRGEKLFF,TGTGCCTGGAGTCCTCCCGGGGTACCAAGAGGTGAAAAACTGTTTTTT
.,.,TRBJ2-5,TRBV13,CASSRGAETQYF,TGTGCCAGCAGCCGTGGGGCGGAGACCCAGTACTTC
.,.,TRBJ1-2,TRBV30,CAWGLQWRDGYTF,TGTGCCTGGGGTCTACAGTGGCGCGATGGCTACACCTTC
.,.,TRBJ1-2,TRBV28,CASSLNWGAGAYGYTF,TGTGCCAGCAGTTTAAATTGGGGGGCGGGGGCCTATGGCTACACCTTC
.,.,TRBJ2-7,TRBV15,CATSRDRVYEQYF,TGTGCCACCAGCAGAGATCGGGTCTACGAGCAGTACTTC
TRBD1,.,TRBJ1-2,TRBV7-2,CASSLAWTGGRQGYTF,TGTGCCAGCAGCTTAGCTTGGACAGGGGGCAGGCAAGGCTACACCTTC
.,once,TRBJ2-7,TRBV4-3,CASSQESGDPGYEQYF,TGCGCCAGCAGCCAAGAGTCAGGGGACCCAGGCTACGAGCAGTACTTC